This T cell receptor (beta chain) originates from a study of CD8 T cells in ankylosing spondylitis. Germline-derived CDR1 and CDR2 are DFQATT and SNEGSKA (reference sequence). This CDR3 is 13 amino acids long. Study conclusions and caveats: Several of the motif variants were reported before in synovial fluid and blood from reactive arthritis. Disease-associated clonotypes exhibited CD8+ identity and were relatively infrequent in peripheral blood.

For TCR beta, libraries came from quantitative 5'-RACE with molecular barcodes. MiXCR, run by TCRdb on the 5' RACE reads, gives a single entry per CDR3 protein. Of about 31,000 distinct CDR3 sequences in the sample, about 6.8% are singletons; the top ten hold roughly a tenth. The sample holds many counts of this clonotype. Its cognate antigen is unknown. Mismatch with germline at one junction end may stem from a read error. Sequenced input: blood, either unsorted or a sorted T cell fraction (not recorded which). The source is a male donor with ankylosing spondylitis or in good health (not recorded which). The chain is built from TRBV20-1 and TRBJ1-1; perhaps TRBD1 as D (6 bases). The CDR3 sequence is CSAGDTGISEAFF. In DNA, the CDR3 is TGCAGTGCTGGAGATACAGGGATCTCTGAAGCTTTCTTT.